These T cell receptor beta chains were read from a single sample in a study of T-cell reconstitution after alpha-beta-depleted transplantation in children. TCRdb re-analysed the PCR reads in MiXCR, keeping a single row per CDR3 protein. The sample records 300,000 to 350,000 distinct CDR3 sequences, around 15% being singletons. Source: PBMCs, mostly from graft donor cells, taken 360 days after TCRalphabeta/CD19-depleted stem cell transplant. The receptors shown here come from a male patient aged 2-9 years who had a stem cell transplant for acute lymphoblastic leukemia, so the T cells may come from the graft donor. Both conserved end residues are part of each CDR3. The D gene is left open where the match is weak. The listing skips clone size in some rows; elsewhere it reads once, few, many or a size class.

TRBJ1-1 | - | - | TRBV11-2 | TGTGCCAGCAGCTTAGAATCCGGGATCACTGAAGCTTTCTTT | CASSLESGITEAFF
TRBJ2-2 | - | TRBD2 | TRBV5-5 | TGTGCCAGCAGCTTTCTAGCGGGAGGCCCATTCACCGGGGAGCTGTTTTTT | CASSFLAGGPFTGELFF
TRBJ2-1 | few | - | TRBV7-9 | TGTGCCAGCAGCCCCCCCGCGAGGGTTAACAATGAGCAGTTCTTC | CASSPPARVNNEQFF
TRBJ2-1 | few | TRBD2 | TRBV7-9 | TGTGCCAGCAGCCTGAAGCGGGAGGGTGAGCAGTTCTTC | CASSLKREGEQFF
TRBJ2-3 | few | - | TRBV7-3 | TGTGCCAGCAGCTTAACGTTAGGGGATACGCAGTATTTT | CASSLTLGDTQYF
TRBJ2-7 | few | - | TRBV4-1 | TGCGCCAGCAGCCAAGATCCCCCTCGGGGAGATAGCTCCTACGAGCAGTACTTC | CASSQDPPRGDSSYEQYF
TRBJ2-1 | - | TRBD2 | TRBV5-1 | TGCGCCAGCAGCTCTAGCGGGAGTGCGCAGTTCTTC | CASSSSGSAQFF
TRBJ2-3 | - | - | TRBV5-1 | TGCGCCAGCAGCTTGACCCGGGGGTGGCAAGATACGCAGTATTTT | CASSLTRGWQDTQYF
TRBJ2-1 | - | - | TRBV6-5 | TGTGCCAGCATCCAGCGGGCTAGCGCAAATGAGCAGTTCTTC | CASIQRASANEQFF
TRBJ2-1 | many | - | TRBV7-3 | TGTGCCAGCAGCCTACTTGTGGGTGAGCAGTTCTTC | CASSLLVGEQFF
TRBJ2-2 | few | - | TRBV4-1 | TGCGCCAGCAGCCACGGTTACCGGGGCGGTAGCGGGGAGCTGTTTTTT | CASSHGYRGGSGELFF
TRBJ2-5 | - | TRBD2 | TRBV20-1 | TGCAGTGCTAGTATGGCTAGCGGGAGCGAGACCCAGTACTTC | CSASMASGSETQYF
TRBJ1-5 | few | - | TRBV20-1 | TGCAGTGCGAGGACACTCGGCCAGCCCCAGCATTTT | CSARTLGQPQHF
TRBJ2-3 | - | - | TRBV4-3 | TGCGCCAGCAGCCAAGATCCGTCGCGAACAGATACGCAGTATTTT | CASSQDPSRTDTQYF
TRBJ2-3 | few | TRBD2 | TRBV28 | TGTGCCAGCAGTTATAGGGAGGGCCGGGCAGTGGTTGTGCAGTATTTT | CASSYREGRAVVVQYF
TRBJ1-4 | few | TRBD1 | TRBV20-1 | TGCAGTGCTAGCGGACCAGGGACAGGGAAGGAAAAACTGTTTTTT | CSASGPGTGKEKLFF
TRBJ2-7 | - | TRBD1 | TRBV20-1 | TGCAGTGCTAGAGTGTCGGGACAGGGCTACGAGCAGTACTTC | CSARVSGQGYEQYF
TRBJ2-3 | - | - | TRBV5-6 | TGTGCCAGCAGCTTCGGCTTTCATCGGGTGGATACGCAGTATTTT | CASSFGFHRVDTQYF
TRBJ2-7 | - | TRBD2 | TRBV27 | TGTGCCAGCAGACGGACTAGCGGGAGCTCCTACGAGCAGTACTTC | CASRRTSGSSYEQYF
TRBJ1-5 | many | - | TRBV27 | TGTGCCAGCAGAAAGGGGCCTTCCAATCAGCCCCAGCATTTT | CASRKGPSNQPQHF
TRBJ2-5 | - | - | TRBV6-2/TRBV6-3 | TGTGCCAGCAGTTACGTCCCTGGAAAAGAGACCCAGTACTTC | CASSYVPGKETQYF
TRBJ1-5 | - | TRBD1 | TRBV12-3/TRBV12-4 | TGTGCCAGCAGTCTACCTGGACAGGAATACCAGCCCCAGCATTTT | CASSLPGQEYQPQHF